A selection of T cell receptor beta chains follows, all from one sample in a study of blood T cell repertoires in COVID-19. Here immunoSEQ multiplex PCR was the method, and the copy in TCRdb shows in-frame clones only, minus some. The top ten hold around 32% of the sample, which has over 30,000 clones, over 70% seen once. Sequences were obtained from peripheral blood. The receptors were sampled from an older man with active or convalescent COVID-19. Each CDR3 is given without its conserved first and last residue. The order of the fields is clone size, J gene, V gene, CDR3 protein. Clone size is shown for a subset of rows, as once, few, many or a class of expanded clone.

>once|TRBJ2-2|TRBV23-1
ASSPRQGSTGELF
>-|TRBJ1-6|TRBV15
ATSRSRGGDPNSPLH
>-|TRBJ2-2|TRBV12-3/TRBV12-4
ATSQGTGELF
>-|TRBJ1-1|TRBV6-4
ASSEGGGLGVV
>-|TRBJ2-2|TRBV6-5
ASTKEATGELF
>-|TRBJ2-7|TRBV20-1
SATRSYEQY
>few|TRBJ1-5|TRBV2
ASSLQGYNQPQH
>-|TRBJ1-1|TRBV20-1
SALPQIEAF
>few|TRBJ2-1|TRBV7-2
ASSLAGGMSYNEQF
>-|TRBJ2-3|TRBV6-6
ASSYSRSDTQY
>-|TRBJ1-2|TRBV28
ASSLGQYYGYT
>-|TRBJ2-1|TRBV10-3
AISTGSKAYNEQF
>-|TRBJ2-7|TRBV19
ASSIKGTYEQY
>-|TRBJ2-7|TRBV29-1
SVESQGGYEQY
>-|TRBJ1-2|TRBV5-6
ASSGTGGYT
>once|TRBJ2-7|TRBV18
ASSPRDRAGGEQY
>-|TRBJ2-2|TRBV29-1
RPTTAGGRLAGELF
>-|TRBJ2-5|TRBV11-2
ASSSRYETEETQY
>-|TRBJ2-7|TRBV6-5
ASSYSGGGRSEQY
>-|TRBJ1-2|TRBV19
ASNTRQGGRIGYGYT
>once|TRBJ1-4|TRBV9
ASSTHRGRLF
>-|TRBJ2-1|TRBV11-3
ASSSTSGSYNEQF
>few|TRBJ2-5|TRBV10-3
AISGIGTQY
>-|TRBJ1-1|TRBV3-1/TRBV3-2
ASISNTEAF
>-|TRBJ1-3|TRBV6-5
ASSYSRAGGNTIY
>-|TRBJ2-1|TRBV9
ASSVKTGGNEQF
>-|TRBJ1-1|TRBV5-1
ASSLLSGQGDTEAF
>-|TRBJ2-1|TRBV6-1
ASSDLTSGAYSYNEQF
>few|TRBJ1-2|TRBV2
ASSRQSYGYT
>few|TRBJ2-3|TRBV14
ASSPMLAAVDTQY
>-|TRBJ2-2|TRBV29-1
SVNQGGTGELF
>-|TRBJ1-1|TRBV3-1/TRBV3-2
ASSQRTGSGMNTEAF
>-|TRBJ1-2|TRBV6-1
ASSDRQGIYGYT
>few|TRBJ2-7|TRBV6-5
ASSYGDSGGEQY
>-|TRBJ2-2|TRBV4-3
ASSRGTSGGSSGELF
>-|TRBJ1-6|TRBV9
ASSVGVGVGNSPLH
>-|TRBJ2-5|TRBV6-5
ASSNQRGREETQY
>-|TRBJ2-3|TRBV4-1
ASSQNRGLDTQY
>once|TRBJ2-1|TRBV24-1
ATSLTGTSRNEQF
>few|TRBJ2-4|TRBV11-2
ASSFRGINIQY
>-|TRBJ1-5|TRBV7-2
ASSLVGTGSQPQH
>-|TRBJ1-3|TRBV5-6
ASSLGGLTYGNTIY
>few|TRBJ1-5|TRBV4-2
ASSRGGVGQGAGQPQH
>-|TRBJ1-5|TRBV19
ASSIAGQASYQPQH
>-|TRBJ1-6|TRBV7-3
ASSLTGADNSPLH
>-|TRBJ2-1|TRBV7-2
ASSSQGVKYNEQF
>-|TRBJ1-1|TRBV18
ASSWTGDTEAF
>once|TRBJ2-1|TRBV4-3
ASSQERSGRAQF
>-|TRBJ2-2|TRBV5-1
ASSPTQGPSGGALTGELF
>-|TRBJ1-2|TRBV19
ASRQGLSYGYT
>-|TRBJ1-4|TRBV4-3
ASSQAGTGIEKLF
>-|TRBJ1-4|TRBV12-3/TRBV12-4
ASSPQGEKLF
>few|TRBJ2-7|TRBV3-1/TRBV3-2
ASNCLATGEQY